Presented here are 10 T cell receptor beta chains from one specimen sequenced in a study of TIL therapy for anti-PD-1-resistant metastatic lung cancer (dated by TCRdb to the early 2020s). The time point label of this sample denotes: pre-treatment sample, taken before nivolumab and TIL therapy. The immunoSEQ v3 hsTCRB kit was used to amplify TCR beta CDR3 regions from genomic DNA through bias-controlled multiplex PCR. TCRdb retrieved this table from immuneACCESS and kept in-frame rearrangements only. Not all clones are present; in checked studies, unresolved V genes account for under half, and no reason is known for the remainder. This sample is represented by about 21,000 clones; around 70% of them were singletons. Clones ranked in the top ten supply roughly 1.9% of the sample. This material consisted of blood, taken at baseline. All receptors come from a person aged 25 to 80 with non-small cell lung cancer.

The chain carries TRBV7-2 and TRBJ1-4, with 10 bases that match TRBD1. V shed 5 bases, J shed 7 bases, and the junction held 4 bases outside the gene matches. This CDR3 is 14 amino acids long. The germline V gene encodes CDR1 SGHTA and CDR2 FQGNSA. CDR3 in DNA: TGTGCCAGCAGCCCGACAGGGGGCGGTGAAAAACTGTTTTTT. Translating it yields CASSPTGGGEKLFF.

This clone was recorded once. CDR3 in amino acids: CASSPLPLGILYEQYF. The CDR3 bases are TGTGCCAGCTCACCTCTGCCTCTGGGGATACTATACGAGCAGTACTTC. This chain connects TRBV18 to TRBJ2-7, with no clear D. CDR1 is KGHSH and CDR2 is LQKENI in the germline V gene. V shed 3 bases and J shed 4 bases, with 19 bases lying between them. The CDR3 contains 16 residues.

The chain links TRBV6-4 to TRBJ2-2; tentative D call: TRBD2 (5 bases). CDR3 length: 16 residues. V was pared by 9 bases and J by 2 bases, with 19 bases between. CDR1 is MRHNA and CDR2 is SNTAGT in the germline V gene. CDR3 sequence: CARSCPYGDNTGELFF. The CDR3 DNA reads TGTGCCAGATCATGCCCTTACGGGGATAACACCGGGGAGCTGTTTTTT.

This clone was found a few times. This chain uses TRBV27 with TRBJ1-6; no clear D. The CDR3 has 17 residues. Germline CDR1 MNHEY, CDR2 SMNVEV (reference sequence). V lost 8 bases and J lost 0, with 17 bases in between. The CDR3 loop reads CASGLWAASSYNSPLHF. The DNA for the CDR3 is TGTGCCAGCGGTCTTTGGGCAGCGAGCTCCTATAATTCACCCCTCCACTTT.

The V gene is TRBV5-6, the J gene TRBJ2-7; 7 nucleotides line up with TRBD1. The V gene's germline CDR1 is SGHDT and CDR2 YYEEEE. Trimming took 2 bases from V and 5 from J; bases not matched to a gene: 10. The CDR3 spans 15 residues. The DNA of the CDR3 is TGTGCCAGCAGCTTATTGTCAGGGGGTCAGAACGAGCAGTACTTC. This codes for CASSLLSGGQNEQYF.

The genes are TRBV5-1 and TRBJ2-7, with D unresolved. V was shortened by 0 bases and J by 2 bases, with 9 bases between the two germline ends. The length of the CDR3 is 14 residues. The germline CDR1 and CDR2 sequences are SGHRS and YFSETQ. CDR3 DNA sequence: TGCGCCAGCAGCTTGGACAGAGCTACCTACGAGCAGTACTTC. This codes for CASSLDRATYEQYF.

The chain couples TRBV6-5 to TRBJ2-2, with 8 nucleotides matching TRBD1. The CDR3 runs 15 residues. Germline CDR1 MNHEY, CDR2 SVGAGI. J gave up 7 bases and V 5 bases, and 9 bases lay outside the gene matches. Here the CDR3 reads CASSPRQGQGGELFF. The CDR3 region has the DNA TGTGCCAGCAGTCCCCGACAGGGGCAGGGCGGGGAGCTGTTTTTT.

CDR3 DNA: TGTGCCAGTAGTCCCTCGGGGCCAGCGTACACTGAAGCTTTCTTT. As protein: CASSPSGPAYTEAFF. V gene TRBV19 combines with J gene TRBJ1-1; D perhaps matches TRBD1 (5 bases). CDR3 length equals 15 residues. Trimming removed 5 bases at V and 3 bases at J, with 16 bases between. CDR1 is LNHDA and CDR2 is SQIVND in the germline V gene (reference sequence).

The rearrangement uses TRBV5-1 and TRBJ2-1; TRBD1 matches 11 bases. Unmatched junction bases numbered 6, after V lost 4 bases and J lost 3 bases. Germline CDR1 reads SGHRS; CDR2 reads YFSETQ. The CDR3 sequence is 16 residues long. CDR3 in amino acids: CASSIGGTGGYNEQFF. CDR3 nucleotide sequence: TGCGCCAGCAGCATTGGCGGGACAGGGGGCTACAATGAGCAGTTCTTC.

The chain has TRBV7-2 and TRBJ2-1, with 10 nucleotides matching TRBD2. CDR3 length: 16 amino acids. J was trimmed by 7 bases and V by 2 bases; bases with no gene match: 8. Per the germline V gene, CDR1 is SGHTA and CDR2 is FQGNSA. CDR3 sequence (DNA): TGTGCCAGCAGCTTAATGAGGTCTAGCGGGGGTAATGAGCAGTTCTTC. Residues: CASSLMRSSGGNEQFF.